Below, 21 T cell receptor beta chains from the same sample are listed, as sequenced in a study of human T cells and chemical hapten exposure (dated by TCRdb to about 2021). The time point label, read with the paper, signifies: patch test 2, 6 weeks after DPC sensitization. The sample's treatment or condition label is to be understood as: therapeutic diphenylcyclopropenone sensitization with weekly scalp DPC. Libraries were constructed by RACE. These reads were obtained on a NextSeq 500. The public reads were quality trimmed at Q25 with fastp and then assembled into clones with MiXCR by TCRdb, keeping productive beta chains. Rows merge per CDR3 protein into single entries with the most common DNA and genes. Present in this sample are under 450,000 distinct CDR3 sequences, more than 5% of which were seen just once. Of the sample, about 5% falls within the top ten clones. The material was whole blood, obtained in connection with sensitization to the hapten diphenylcyclopropenone (DPC). Receptor source: a woman aged 18-29 years with alopecia areata. Some clones in this sample may be carry-over from other donors' samples.

This clonotype was counted at least ten times. The chain employs TRBV4-1 and TRBJ1-4; TRBD1 aligns across 12 bases. V lost 4 bases and J lost 8; bases outside the gene matches: 14. The CDR3 extends over 18 amino acids. CDR1 and CDR2 from the germline V gene are MGHRA and YSYEKL. The CDR3 nucleotides read TGCGCCAGCAGCCGCATCCGGGACAGGGGGCTAGGGAAGGAAAAACTGTTTTTT. As protein: CASSRIRDRGLGKEKLFF.

This clonotype was observed many times. The chain employs TRBV6-5 and TRBJ1-1; TRBD1 aligns across 8 bases. The ends lost 4 bases at V and 4 bases at J; junction bases unmatched: 5. The germline V gene encodes CDR1 MNHEY and CDR2 SVGAGI. CDR3 length: 14 residues. CDR3 nucleotides: TGTGCCAGCAGTTGGAGGACAGGGACCACTGAAGCTTTCTTT. Amino acids: CASSWRTGTTEAFF.

The V gene is TRBV4-2, the J gene TRBJ1-1; D unresolved. The V gene's germline CDR1 is LGHNA and CDR2 YNFKEQ. The CDR3 runs to 15 residues. Trimming removed 0 bases from V and 0 bases from J, with 8 bases in between. The CDR3 nucleotides read TGTGCCAGCAGCCAAGAATGGCGGATGAACACTGAAGCTTTCTTT. It specifies CASSQEWRMNTEAFF.

The chain combines TRBV29-1 with TRBJ2-1, with D hard to call. The CDR3 spans 13 residues. Looked up from germline, CDR1 is SQVTM and CDR2 is ANQGSEA. Trimming removed 2 bases at V and 8 bases at J, with 13 bases between. The CDR3 DNA follows: TGCAGCGTTGAAACCCCCTCTGAGGATGAGCAGTTCTTC. Its protein product is CSVETPSEDEQFF.

The chain uses TRBV20-1 and TRBJ2-7, with D perhaps given as TRBD1 or TRBD2 (5 bases each). The germline V and J ends were trimmed by 6 bases and 3 bases, with 12 bases remaining between them. Germline assignment: CDR1 DFQATT and CDR2 SNEGSKA (reference sequence). CDR3 size: 12 residues. Here the CDR3 DNA reads TGCAGTGCCTCCGGGACGGGCTACGAGCAGTACTTC. Protein: CSASGTGYEQYF.

This chain joins TRBV3-1 and TRBJ2-3; TRBD1 might be the D (5 bases). Trimming took off 0 bases at V and 10 bases at J, with 14 bases between the two ends. Germline V gene sequence: CDR1 LGHDT, CDR2 YNNKEL (reference sequence). The CDR3 is 14 amino acids. The CDR3: CASSQDRSQGPQYF. In DNA, the CDR3 is TGTGCCAGCAGCCAAGATCGAAGCCAGGGTCCGCAGTATTTT.

The chain uses TRBV29-1 and TRBJ2-1; D may correspond to TRBD1 or TRBD2 (6 bases each). There are 12 residues in the CDR3. Germline V lookup: CDR1 SQVTM, CDR2 ANQGSEA. V lost 3 bases and J 6 bases, leaving 9 bases between the germline ends. For the CDR3, the DNA is TGCAGCGTTGACACGGGGGCCAATGAGCAGTTCTTC. It is translated as CSVDTGANEQFF.

V and J are TRBV12-3 or TRBV12-4 and TRBJ2-3; 10 bases fit TRBD1. The J segment lost 3 bases and the V segment lost 5 bases, leaving 8 bases of the junction unmatched. This CDR3 has 16 amino acids. The CDR3 nucleotides read TGTGCCAGCAGTCCGGGACAGGGGTCCGGTACAGATACGCAGTATTTT. This translates into CASSPGQGSGTDTQYF.

This clonotype was detected a few times. In nucleotides, the CDR3 is TGCGCCAGCAGCCCTACTAGCGGGGGGGCGGGAGATACGCAGTATTTT. Protein: CASSPTSGGAGDTQYF. The rearrangement uses TRBV4-3 and TRBJ2-3, with 13 bases aligning to TRBD2. CDR3 length equals 16 residues. Per the germline V gene, CDR1 is LGHNA and CDR2 is YSLEER. V shed 4 bases, J shed 5 bases, and the junction held 6 bases outside the gene matches.

This rearrangement joins TRBV20-1 to TRBJ1-5; D might be TRBD1 (5 bases). Germline CDR1 reads DFQATT; CDR2 reads SNEGSKA (reference sequence). The CDR3 has 14 amino acids. V gave up 3 bases and J gave up 3 bases, with 12 bases separating them. The CDR3 nucleotides read TGCAGTGCTAGCCGGGACGGGCCCAATCAGCCCCAGCATTTT. Its protein product is CSASRDGPNQPQHF.

V usage is TRBV20-1 and J usage is TRBJ1-6; possibly TRBD1 for D (5 bases). Deletions cut 3 bases from V and 8 bases from J, with 17 bases between. The CDR3 runs 15 residues. In germline, CDR1 is DFQATT, CDR2 SNEGSKA (reference sequence). CDR3 in DNA: TGCAGTGCTAGGGACCGGGGGGGGTCTGATTCACCCCTCCACTTT. Amino acids: CSARDRGGSDSPLHF.

The chain is built from TRBV6-2 or TRBV6-3 and TRBJ2-3; 11 bases map to TRBD2. Germline V gene data show CDR1 as MNHEY and CDR2 as SVGEGT. This CDR3 has 15 residues. The ends lost 5 bases at V and 4 bases at J; junction bases unmatched: 5. In DNA form, the CDR3 reads TGTGCCAGCAGTGGACTAGCGGGTTTTGCAGATACGCAGTATTTT. It yields the protein CASSGLAGFADTQYF.

The chain couples TRBV6-2 or TRBV6-3 to TRBJ1-6, with D perhaps matching TRBD1 (6 bases). The germline V gene encodes CDR1 MNHEY and CDR2 SVGEGT. The CDR3 runs 15 residues. Trimming stripped 6 bases from V and 8 bases from J, with 17 bases between. This CDR3 is CASSRGGLSDSPLHF. Here the CDR3 DNA reads TGTGCCAGCAGCCGCGGGGGGCTGTCGGATTCACCCCTCCACTTT.

The chain has TRBV21-1 and TRBJ1-5; the table's D call, TRBD1, was not checked against the DNA. TRBV21-1 is a recognized pseudogene. The CDR3 spans 15 residues. The CDR3 sequence: CADNPGDRAYQPQHF. In DNA, the CDR3 is TGTGCCGACAATCCAGGAGACAGGGCCTATCAGCCCCAGCATTTT.

This rearrangement joins TRBV14 to TRBJ1-6; D is ambiguous. The CDR3 extends over 13 amino acids. Germline lookup yields CDR1 SGHDN and CDR2 FVKESK. With 5 bases removed from V and 10 bases from J, the gap between germline ends came to 12 bases. The CDR3 reads CASSKEFDSPLHF. CDR3 DNA sequence: TGTGCCAGCAGCAAGGAATTTGACTCACCCCTCCACTTT.

This clonotype was found once. V gene TRBV28 combines with J gene TRBJ2-1; 13 nucleotides match TRBD2. After removal of 3 bases from V and 4 bases from J, the junction contained 12 bases not matched to a gene. Germline V gives CDR1 MDHEN, CDR2 SYDVKM. The CDR3 length is 19 residues. DNA of the CDR3: TGTGCCAGCAGTTTCTCACCCTGGAAGACTAGCGGGGGGTACAATGAGCAGTTCTTC. It yields the protein CASSFSPWKTSGGYNEQFF. The complete variable domain, with remaining parts taken from reference TRBV28 and TRBJ2-1, reads DVKVTQSSRYLVKRTGEKVFLECVQDMDHENMFWYRQDPGLGLRLIYFSYDVKMKEKGDIPEGYSVSREKKERFSLILESASTNQTSMYLCASSFSPWKTSGGYNEQFFGPGTRLTVL.

Ten or more counts support this clonotype. The chain uses TRBV7-9 and TRBJ1-6; D perhaps matches TRBD1 (6 bases). This CDR3 has 15 residues. The V end lost 1 base, the J end lost 9 bases, and 13 bases lay between the germline ends. Germline V CDR1 and CDR2: SEHNR, FQNEAQ (reference sequence). This chain's CDR3 is CASSLEGGNRSPLHF. The CDR3 nucleotides read TGTGCCAGCAGCTTAGAGGGGGGTAATCGTTCACCCCTCCACTTT.

This clonotype was detected ten times or more. This chain connects TRBV4-2 to TRBJ2-1; 11 nucleotides align to TRBD2. The CDR3 runs 16 residues. Trimming took 0 bases from V and 6 from J; bases not matched to a gene: 4. Germline CDR1 reads LGHNA; CDR2 reads YNFKEQ. CDR3 sequence reads: CASSQDFSGGANEQFF. CDR3 bases: TGTGCCAGCAGCCAAGATTTTAGCGGGGGGGCCAATGAGCAGTTCTTC.

This clonotype was recorded many times. The CDR3, as DNA: TGTGCCAGCAGCTTTTTTATCGGGACACTAAGCACAGATACGCAGTATTTT. Protein: CASSFFIGTLSTDTQYF. The chain combines TRBV7-2 with TRBJ2-3, with D perhaps matching TRBD1 (6 bases). Per germline, CDR1 SGHTA and CDR2 FQGNSA. V was clipped by 3 bases and J by 0 bases, with 16 bases between them. The CDR3 runs to 17 residues.

This clonotype was observed a few times. The chain couples TRBV27 to TRBJ2-1, with 11 bases matching TRBD2. The CDR3 runs to 15 residues. Per germline, CDR1 MNHEY and CDR2 SMNVEV (reference sequence). With 6 bases clipped from V and 9 bases from J, the junction kept 10 bases outside the gene matches. The DNA for the CDR3 is TGTGCCAGCAGCCCTAGCGGGGGGCTGGGAGGTGAGCAGTTCTTC. This encodes CASSPSGGLGGEQFF.

This clonotype has a handful of counts. The genes are TRBV11-3 and TRBJ1-4, with a weak D call TRBD1 (5 bases). The V and J ends lost 5 bases and 8 bases respectively, with 15 bases between them. Looked up from germline, CDR1 is SGHNT and CDR2 is YENEEA. The CDR3 sequence is 14 residues long. CDR3 residues: CASSRRREGEKLFF. CDR3 nucleotides: TGTGCCAGCAGCCGGCGCCGAGAGGGGGAAAAACTGTTTTTT.